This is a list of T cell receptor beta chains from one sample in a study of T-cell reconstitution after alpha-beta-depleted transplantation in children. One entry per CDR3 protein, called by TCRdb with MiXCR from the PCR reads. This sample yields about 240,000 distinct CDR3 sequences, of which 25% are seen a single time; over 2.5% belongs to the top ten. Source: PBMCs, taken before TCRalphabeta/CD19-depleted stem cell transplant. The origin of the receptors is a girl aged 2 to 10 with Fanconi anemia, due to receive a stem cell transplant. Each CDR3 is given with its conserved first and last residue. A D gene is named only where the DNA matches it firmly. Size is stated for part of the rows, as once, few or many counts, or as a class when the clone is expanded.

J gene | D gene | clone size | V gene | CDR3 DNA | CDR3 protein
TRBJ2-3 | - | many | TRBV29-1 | TGCAGCGTTGATGGGCCTTATACGCAGTATTTT | CSVDGPYTQYF
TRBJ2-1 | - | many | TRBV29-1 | TGCAGCGTTGTTGGAGTTCTCCCCTACAATGAGCAGTTCTTC | CSVVGVLPYNEQFF
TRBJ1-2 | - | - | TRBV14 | TGTGCCAGCAGCCACGGGGTTGGGGGCTACACCTTC | CASSHGVGGYTF
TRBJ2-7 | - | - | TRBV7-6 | TGTGCCAGCAGCCCGGGACTGATCTACGAGCAGTACTTC | CASSPGLIYEQYF
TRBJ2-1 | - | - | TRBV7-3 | TGTGCCAGCAGCTTACTTGGGGGGCATCAGTTCTTC | CASSLLGGHQFF
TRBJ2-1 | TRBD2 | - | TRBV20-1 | TGCAGTGCTGGGCTAGCGGGGGTTAACAATGAGCAGTTCTTC | CSAGLAGVNNEQFF
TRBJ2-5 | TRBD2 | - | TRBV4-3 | TGCGCCAGCAGCCAATTTTGCCCCCTAGCGGGAGTACGAGAGACCCAGTACTTC | CASSQFCPLAGVRETQYF
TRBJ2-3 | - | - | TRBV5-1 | TGCGCCAGCAGCTTGGGAACCGGCGCGGATACGCAGTATTTT | CASSLGTGADTQYF
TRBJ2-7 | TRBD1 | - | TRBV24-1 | TGTGCCACCAGTGACCCACAGGGGGCTACCTACGAGCAGTACTTC | CATSDPQGATYEQYF
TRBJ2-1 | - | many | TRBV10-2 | TGCGCCAGCAGTGAAAGGGGCGTTTACAATGAGCAGTTCTTC | CASSERGVYNEQFF
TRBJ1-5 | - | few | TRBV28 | TGTGCCAGCAGTTTGAGGACTTTAGGCAATCAGCCCCAGCATTTT | CASSLRTLGNQPQHF
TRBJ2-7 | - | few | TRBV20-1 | TGCAGTGCTGGCCTAACTAGCTCCTACGAGCAGTACTTC | CSAGLTSSYEQYF
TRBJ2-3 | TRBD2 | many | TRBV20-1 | TGCAGTGCTAGAACCGTCGGGGGGACCCTACTAGCGGGAAACACAGATACGCAGTATTTT | CSARTVGGTLLAGNTDTQYF
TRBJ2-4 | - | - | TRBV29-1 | TGCAGCGCCGTCGGGTCCAAAAACATTCAGTACTTC | CSAVGSKNIQYF
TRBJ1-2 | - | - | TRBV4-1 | TGCGCCAGCAGCCAAGATCCGGCAGCTTTCTATGGCTACACCTTC | CASSQDPAAFYGYTF
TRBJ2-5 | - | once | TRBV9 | TGTGCCAGCAGCGTAGATCATCGGCGAGGGGCCGTCCAAGAGACCCAGTACTTC | CASSVDHRRGAVQETQYF
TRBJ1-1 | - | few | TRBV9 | TGTGCCAGCAGCGTAGCGTCAGAGGGCGTGAACACTGAAGCTTTCTTT | CASSVASEGVNTEAFF
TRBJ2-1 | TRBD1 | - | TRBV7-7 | TGTGCCAGCAGCCCACCGGGTGGACAGGGATCAAATGAGCAGTTCTTC | CASSPPGGQGSNEQFF
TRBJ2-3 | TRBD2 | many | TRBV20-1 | TGCAGTGCTGGAGGACTAGCGGGGATAAGCCCCCTCACAGATACGCAGTATTTT | CSAGGLAGISPLTDTQYF
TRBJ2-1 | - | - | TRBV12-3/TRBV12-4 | TGTGCCAGCAGCCTAGAGGCCCTAGGAGGGGGATACAATGAGCAGTTCTTC | CASSLEALGGGYNEQFF
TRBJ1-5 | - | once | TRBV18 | TGTGCCAGCTCCCTGAACAATCAGCCCCAGCATTTT | CASSLNNQPQHF
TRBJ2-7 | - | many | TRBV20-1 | TGCAGTGCTGCTGCCCTCTCGGCAATCTCCTACGAGCAGTACTTC | CSAAALSAISYEQYF
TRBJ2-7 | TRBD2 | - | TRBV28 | TGTGCCAGCGGCTTACTAGCGGGAAGCTCCTACGAGCAGTACTTC | CASGLLAGSSYEQYF
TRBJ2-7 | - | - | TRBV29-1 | TGCAGCGTTGTTTTACAGGACTACGAGCAGTACTTC | CSVVLQDYEQYF
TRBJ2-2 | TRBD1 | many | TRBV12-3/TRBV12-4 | TGTGCCAGCAGCCTGACAGGGGGAACCGGGGAGCTGTTTTTT | CASSLTGGTGELFF
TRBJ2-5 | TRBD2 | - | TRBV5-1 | TGCGCCAGCAGCCTCGGACCGGGGGGAGGTGAGACCCAGTACTTC | CASSLGPGGGETQYF
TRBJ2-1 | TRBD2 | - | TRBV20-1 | TGCAGTGCGGCCTCTCTAGCGGGAGCCGGCGATGAGCAGTTCTTC | CSAASLAGAGDEQFF
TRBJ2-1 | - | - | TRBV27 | TGTGCCAGCAAGGACTACTCCTACAATGAGCAGTTCTTC | CASKDYSYNEQFF
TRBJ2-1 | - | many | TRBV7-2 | TGTGCCAGCTCTCTGGCTAGCTCCTACAATGAGCAGTTCTTC | CASSLASSYNEQFF
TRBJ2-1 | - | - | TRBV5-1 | TGCGCCAGCAGCTTGAAGGTAATCTCCTACAATGAGCAGTTCTTC | CASSLKVISYNEQFF
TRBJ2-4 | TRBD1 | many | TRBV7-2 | TGTGCCAGCAGCTTATTCGCGGGGACAGGCACAAACATTCAGTACTTC | CASSLFAGTGTNIQYF
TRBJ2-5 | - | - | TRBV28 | TGTGCCAGCAGTTTAGAACAGGTCCAAGAGACCCAGTACTTC | CASSLEQVQETQYF
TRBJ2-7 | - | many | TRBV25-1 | TGTGCCAGCAGTGGAACCACGATGGGATACGAGCAGTACTTC | CASSGTTMGYEQYF
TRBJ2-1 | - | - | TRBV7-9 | TGTGCCAGCAGCTTCAGGGCAAGCTCCTACAATGAGCAGTTCTTC | CASSFRASSYNEQFF
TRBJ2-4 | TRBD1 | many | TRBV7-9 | TGTGCCAGCAGCCTCCGGGACAGGATAGACATTCAGTACTTC | CASSLRDRIDIQYF
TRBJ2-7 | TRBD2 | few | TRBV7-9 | TGTGCCAGCAGCCCTAGACTAGCGGGAGTCCCCTACGAGCAGTACTTC | CASSPRLAGVPYEQYF
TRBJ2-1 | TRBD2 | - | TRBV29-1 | TGCAGCGTTGACGGAGGGGGGCTAGCGGGAGGGGAGCAGTTCTTC | CSVDGGGLAGGEQFF
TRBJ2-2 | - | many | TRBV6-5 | TGTGCCAGCAGTTACTTCCCTCAGGGGACGAACACCGGGGAGCTGTTTTTT | CASSYFPQGTNTGELFF
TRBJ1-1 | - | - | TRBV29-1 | TGCAGCGTCCCATGGACGGGGACTGAAGCTTTCTTT | CSVPWTGTEAFF
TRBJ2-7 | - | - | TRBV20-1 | TGCAGTGCTAGGTCCCTATCGGAACTGTACGAGCAGTACTTC | CSARSLSELYEQYF
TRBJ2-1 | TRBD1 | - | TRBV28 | TGTGCCAGCACTCTCCATTATGCGGGACAGGGAAATAAGCGAATAAATGAGCAGTTCTTC | CASTLHYAGQGNKRINEQFF